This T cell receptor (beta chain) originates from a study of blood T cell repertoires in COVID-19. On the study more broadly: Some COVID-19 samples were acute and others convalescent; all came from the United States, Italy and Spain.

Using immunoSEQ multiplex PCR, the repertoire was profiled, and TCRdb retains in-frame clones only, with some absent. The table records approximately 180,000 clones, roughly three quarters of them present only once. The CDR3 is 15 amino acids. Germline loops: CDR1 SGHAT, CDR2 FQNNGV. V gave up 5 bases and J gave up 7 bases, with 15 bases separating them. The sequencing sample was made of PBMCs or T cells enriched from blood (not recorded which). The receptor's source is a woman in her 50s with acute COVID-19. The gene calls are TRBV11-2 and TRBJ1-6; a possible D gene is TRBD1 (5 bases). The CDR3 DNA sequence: TGTGCCAGCAGCCTCCTTTGGGGGGTAAATTCACCCCTCCACTTT. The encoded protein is CASSLLWGVNSPLHF.